This T cell receptor (beta chain) originates from a study of T cells in Graves' hyperthyroidism and ophthalmopathy. The CDR3 spans 16 residues. The germline gives CDR1 DFQATT, CDR2 SNEGSKA (reference sequence). V lost 3 bases and J lost 3; bases outside the gene matches: 9. Amplification of TCR beta CDR3 regions used RNA as the template. When the TCR CDR3 underwent first-round RT-PCR, the HTBI primer set was used. TCRdb independently ran MiXCR on the multiplex PCR reads; one entry per CDR3 protein. The sample has roughly 330,000 distinct CDR3 sequences, roughly 15% seen once. Diagnosis relied on clinical symptoms, serum thyroxine and TRAb, thyroid ultrasound and orbital computed tomography. From approximately 9.1 ml of fresh peripheral blood, PBMCs were isolated.

The TCR sequence derives from a man aged 25-40 years with Graves' hyperthyroidism. V is TRBV20-1 and J is TRBJ2-1, with 9 bases fitting TRBD2. Sequenced material: blood. This chain's CDR3 is CSARPPYSGSYNEQFF. The CDR3 nucleotides are TGCAGTGCTAGGCCCCCTTATAGCGGGAGCTACAATGAGCAGTTCTTC.